This entry describes one T cell receptor (beta chain). There is no known antigen for this receptor. No base quality values were provided; no much bigger clone lies one nucleotide off. This sample is drawn from a study of technical replicates of blood from a few donors (dated by TCRdb to 2016 to 2017). Libraries were prepared through the immunoSEQ multiplex PCR assay. In its TCRdb copy, this immuneACCESS table keeps in-frame sequences only and misses some clones. Where compared with another copy, unresolved V genes explain less than half of these, and the others have no known cause. Recorded for this sample are tens of thousands of clones; approximately 80% of them occurred a single time. The ten largest clonotypes hold roughly 3.7% of the sample. The material sequenced was PBMCs. This sequence was found in a human donor in good health. Some clones in this sample may be carry-over from other donors' samples.

The CDR3 sequence is CASNSGLAENTGELFF. The DNA is as follows: TGTGCCAGCAACTCCGGACTAGCAGAGAACACCGGGGAGCTGTTTTTT. The chain was built from TRBV5-6 and TRBJ2-2; a stretch of 8 junction bases matches TRBD2. From V the trimming removes 6 bases and from J it removes 1 base, while the gene matches leave 8 bases of the junction unaccounted for. There are 16 amino acids in the CDR3, from cysteine to phenylalanine inclusive. Just the 48-base CDR3 DNA is kept, in frame starting at base 1. According to the germline V gene, CDR1 reads SGHDT and CDR2 reads YYEEEE.